Below, 2 T cell receptor beta chains from the same sample are listed, as sequenced in a study of shared clonotypes between healthy human individuals. Profiling relied on immunoSEQ multiplex PCR, and the TCRdb table lists in-frame clones only, not all of them. The sample has about 2 million clones; about 95% are singletons. Naive CD8 isolation took CD45RO-negative cells positively selected for CCR7 and excluded terminally differentiated effector memory CD45RA+ cells. What was sequenced was naive CD8+ T cells sorted from blood. The receptors were sampled from a man aged 18 to 30 in good health.

This clone has only one observation. The CDR3 coding sequence is TGCGCCAGCACCGAAGGCGGGAGGGCCCCCAATGAGCAGTTCTTC. This encodes CASTEGGRAPNEQFF. This chain uses TRBV5-1 with TRBJ2-1, with 9 bases lining up with TRBD2. V lost 6 bases, J lost 6 bases, and 10 bases stayed unmatched. The CDR3 consists of 15 residues. CDR1 and CDR2 from the germline V gene are SGHRS and YFSETQ. Drawing the rest from reference TRBV5-1 and TRBJ2-1, the complete variable domain is KAGVTQTPRYLIKTRGQQVTLSCSPISGHRSVSWYQQTPGQGLQFLFEYFSETQRNKGNFPGRFSGRQFSNSRSEMNVSTLELGDSALYLCASTEGGRAPNEQFFGPGTRLTVL.

This chain joins TRBV4-3 and TRBJ2-1; 12 bases map to TRBD2. The V gene end was trimmed by 0 bases and the J gene end by 8 bases; junction bases not matched to a gene: 8. In germline, CDR1 is LGHNA, CDR2 YSLEER. The CDR3 runs to 17 residues. CDR3 bases: TGCGCCAGCAGCCAAGATAAAAGACTAGCGGGAGCAGATGAGCAGTTCTTC. Translation gives CASSQDKRLAGADEQFF.